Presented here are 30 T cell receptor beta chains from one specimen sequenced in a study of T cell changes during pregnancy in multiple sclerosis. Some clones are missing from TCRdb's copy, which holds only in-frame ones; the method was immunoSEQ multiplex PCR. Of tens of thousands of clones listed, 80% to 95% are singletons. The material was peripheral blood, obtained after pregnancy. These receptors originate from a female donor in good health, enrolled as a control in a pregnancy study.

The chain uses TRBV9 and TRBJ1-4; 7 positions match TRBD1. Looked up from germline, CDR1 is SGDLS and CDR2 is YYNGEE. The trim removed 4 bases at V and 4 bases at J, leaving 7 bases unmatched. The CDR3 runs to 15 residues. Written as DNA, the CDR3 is TGTGCCAGCAGCTACGAAGGGGGCGGTAATGAAAAACTGTTTTTT. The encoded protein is CASSYEGGGNEKLFF.

CDR3 sequence reads: CASSLSPRSTDTQYF. DNA for the CDR3: TGTGCCAGCAGTTTGTCACCGCGTTCCACAGATACGCAGTATTTT. The rearrangement links TRBV27 to TRBJ2-3; D is unclear. In germline, CDR1 is MNHEY, CDR2 SMNVEV (reference sequence). The CDR3 covers 15 residues. V was clipped by 3 bases and J by 2 bases, with 12 bases between them.

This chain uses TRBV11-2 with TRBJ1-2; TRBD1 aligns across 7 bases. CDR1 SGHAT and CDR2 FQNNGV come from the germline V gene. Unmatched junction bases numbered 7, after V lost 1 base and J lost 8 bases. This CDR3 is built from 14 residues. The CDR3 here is CASSLAGGRGGYTF. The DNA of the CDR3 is TGTGCCAGCAGCTTAGCAGGGGGGCGTGGAGGCTACACCTTC.

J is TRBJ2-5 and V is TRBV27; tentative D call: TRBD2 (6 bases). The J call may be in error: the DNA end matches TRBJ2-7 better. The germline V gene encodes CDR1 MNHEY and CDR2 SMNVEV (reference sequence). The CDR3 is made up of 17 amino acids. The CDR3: CASSLARKAGTAYEQYF. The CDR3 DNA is TGTGCCAGCAGTTTGGCCCGAAAGGCGGGGACCGCCTACGAGCAGTACTTC.

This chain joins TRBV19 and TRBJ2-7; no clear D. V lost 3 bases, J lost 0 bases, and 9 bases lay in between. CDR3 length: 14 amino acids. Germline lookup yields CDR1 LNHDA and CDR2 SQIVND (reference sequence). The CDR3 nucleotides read TGTGCCAGTAGTATGCGACTCCTCTCCTACGAGCAGTACTTC. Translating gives CASSMRLLSYEQYF.

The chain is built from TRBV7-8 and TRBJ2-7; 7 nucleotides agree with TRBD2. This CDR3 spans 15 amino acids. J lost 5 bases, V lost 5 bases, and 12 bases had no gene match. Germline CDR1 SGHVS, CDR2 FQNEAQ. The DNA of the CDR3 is TGTGCCAGCAGCCCCCAGATGGGAGGGGAAAACGAGCAGTACTTC. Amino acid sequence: CASSPQMGGENEQYF.

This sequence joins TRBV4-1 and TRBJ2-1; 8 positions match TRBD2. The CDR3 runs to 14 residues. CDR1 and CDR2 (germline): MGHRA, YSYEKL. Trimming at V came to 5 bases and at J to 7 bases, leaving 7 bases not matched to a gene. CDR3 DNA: TGCGCCAGCAGCGGGGGGACTAGTTGGAATGAGCAGTTCTTC. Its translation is CASSGGTSWNEQFF.

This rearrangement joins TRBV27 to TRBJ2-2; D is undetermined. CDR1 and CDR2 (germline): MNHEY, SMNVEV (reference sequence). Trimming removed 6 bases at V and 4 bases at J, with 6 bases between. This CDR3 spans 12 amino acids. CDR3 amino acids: CASSLGTGELFF. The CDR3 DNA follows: TGTGCCAGCAGCCTAGGCACCGGGGAGCTGTTTTTT.

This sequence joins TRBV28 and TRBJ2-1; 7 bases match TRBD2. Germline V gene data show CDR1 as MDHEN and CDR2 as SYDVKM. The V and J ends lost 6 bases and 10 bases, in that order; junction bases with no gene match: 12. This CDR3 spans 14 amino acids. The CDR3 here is CASRIGGRNREQFF. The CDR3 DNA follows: TGTGCCAGCAGGATCGGCGGGAGAAATCGGGAGCAGTTCTTC.

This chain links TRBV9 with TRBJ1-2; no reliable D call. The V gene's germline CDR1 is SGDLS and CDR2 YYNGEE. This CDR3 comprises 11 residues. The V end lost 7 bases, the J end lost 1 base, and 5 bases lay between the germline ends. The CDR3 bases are TGTGCCAGCTCTCGTAACTATGGCTACACCTTC. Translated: CASSRNYGYTF.

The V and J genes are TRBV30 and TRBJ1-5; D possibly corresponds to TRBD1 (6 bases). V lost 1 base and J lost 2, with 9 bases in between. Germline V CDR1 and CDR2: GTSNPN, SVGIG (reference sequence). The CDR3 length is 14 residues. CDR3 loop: CAWSGDIGNQPQHF. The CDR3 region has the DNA TGTGCCTGGAGTGGGGACATCGGCAATCAGCCCCAGCATTTT.

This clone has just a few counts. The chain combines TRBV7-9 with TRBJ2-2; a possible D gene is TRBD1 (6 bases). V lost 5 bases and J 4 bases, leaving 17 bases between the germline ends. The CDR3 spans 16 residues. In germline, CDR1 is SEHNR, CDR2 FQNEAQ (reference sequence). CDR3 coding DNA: TGTGCCAGCAGCCACAGGGTGGGGAGAACCACCGGGGAGCTGTTTTTT. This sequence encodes CASSHRVGRTTGELFF.

CDR3 residues: CASGGLPTYEQYF. Here the CDR3 DNA reads TGTGCCAGCGGGGGACTCCCCACTTACGAGCAGTACTTC. The J gene is TRBJ2-7, the V gene TRBV28, with a possible D match to TRBD2 (6 bases). The CDR3 length is 13 residues. Germline lookup yields CDR1 MDHEN and CDR2 SYDVKM. V lost 8 bases, J lost 4 bases, and 15 bases lay in between.

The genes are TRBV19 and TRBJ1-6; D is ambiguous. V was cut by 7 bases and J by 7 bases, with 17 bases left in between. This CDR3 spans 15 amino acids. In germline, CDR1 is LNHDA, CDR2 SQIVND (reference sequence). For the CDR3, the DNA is TGTGCCAGTAAAGGGTGGAGACTAGGCAATTCACCCCTCCACTTT. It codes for CASKGWRLGNSPLHF.

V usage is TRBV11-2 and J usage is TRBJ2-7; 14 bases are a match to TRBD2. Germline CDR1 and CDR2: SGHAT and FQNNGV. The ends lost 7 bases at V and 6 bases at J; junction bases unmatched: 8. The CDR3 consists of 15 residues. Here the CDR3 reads CASTRTSGRTAEQYF. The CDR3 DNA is TGTGCCAGCACCCGGACTAGCGGGAGGACGGCCGAGCAGTACTTC.

The CDR3: CASSILGAQGNQPQHF. Written as DNA, the CDR3 is TGTGCCAGTAGTATCTTGGGGGCTCAGGGCAATCAGCCCCAGCATTTT. V gene TRBV19 combines with J gene TRBJ1-5; perhaps TRBD1 as D (6 bases). Trimming stripped 3 bases from V and 2 bases from J, with 14 bases between. Germline CDR1 LNHDA, CDR2 SQIVND (reference sequence). The CDR3 runs to 16 residues.

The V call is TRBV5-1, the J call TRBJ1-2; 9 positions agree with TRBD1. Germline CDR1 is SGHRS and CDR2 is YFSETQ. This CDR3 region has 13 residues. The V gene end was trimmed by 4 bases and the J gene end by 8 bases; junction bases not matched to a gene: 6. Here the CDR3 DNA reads TGCGCCAGCAGCACACGACAGGGGGACGGCTACACCTTC. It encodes CASSTRQGDGYTF.

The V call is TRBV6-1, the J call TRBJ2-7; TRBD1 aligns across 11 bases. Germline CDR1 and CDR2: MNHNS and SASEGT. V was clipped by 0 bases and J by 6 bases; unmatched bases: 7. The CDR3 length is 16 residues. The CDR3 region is CASSEAPGQGAGEQYF. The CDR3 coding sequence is TGTGCCAGCAGTGAAGCCCCCGGACAGGGGGCCGGCGAGCAGTACTTC.

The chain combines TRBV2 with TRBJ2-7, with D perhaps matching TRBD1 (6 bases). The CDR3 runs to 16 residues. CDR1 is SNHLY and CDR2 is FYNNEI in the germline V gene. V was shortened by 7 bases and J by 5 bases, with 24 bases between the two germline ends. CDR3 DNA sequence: TGTGCCAGCACCTCCCGGGACACCTCAACTCTGCACGAGCAGTACTTC. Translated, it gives CASTSRDTSTLHEQYF.

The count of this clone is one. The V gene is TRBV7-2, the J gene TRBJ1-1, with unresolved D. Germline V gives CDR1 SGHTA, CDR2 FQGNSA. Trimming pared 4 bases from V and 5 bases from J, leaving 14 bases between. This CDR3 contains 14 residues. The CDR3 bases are TGTGCCAGCAGCTGGCGGGAGGGAGGGACTGAAGCTTTCTTT. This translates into CASSWREGGTEAFF. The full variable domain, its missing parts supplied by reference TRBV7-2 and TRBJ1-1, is GAGVSQSPSNKVTEKGKDVELRCDPISGHTALYWYRQSLGQGLEFLIYFQGNSAPDKSGLPSDRFSAERTGGSVSTLTIQRTQQEDSAVYLCASSWREGGTEAFFGQGTRLTVV.

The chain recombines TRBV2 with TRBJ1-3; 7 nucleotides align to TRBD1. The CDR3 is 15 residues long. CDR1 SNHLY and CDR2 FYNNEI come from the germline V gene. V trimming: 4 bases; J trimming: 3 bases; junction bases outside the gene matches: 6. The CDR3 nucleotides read TGTGCCAGCAGTGTGCAGGGGGACGGTGGAAACACCATATATTTT. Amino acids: CASSVQGDGGNTIYF.

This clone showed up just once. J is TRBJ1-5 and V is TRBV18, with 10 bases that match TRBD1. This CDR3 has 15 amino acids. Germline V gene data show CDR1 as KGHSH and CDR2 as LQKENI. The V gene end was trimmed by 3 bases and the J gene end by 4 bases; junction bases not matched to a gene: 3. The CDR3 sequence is CASSPTGQGNQPQHF. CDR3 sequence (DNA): TGTGCCAGCTCACCGACGGGACAGGGGAATCAGCCCCAGCATTTT.

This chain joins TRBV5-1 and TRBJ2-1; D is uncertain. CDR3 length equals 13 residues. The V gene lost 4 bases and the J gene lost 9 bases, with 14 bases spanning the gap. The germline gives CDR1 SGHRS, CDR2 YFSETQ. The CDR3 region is CASSSDVNGEQFF. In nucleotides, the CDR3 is TGCGCCAGCAGCAGCGACGTAAACGGTGAGCAGTTCTTC.

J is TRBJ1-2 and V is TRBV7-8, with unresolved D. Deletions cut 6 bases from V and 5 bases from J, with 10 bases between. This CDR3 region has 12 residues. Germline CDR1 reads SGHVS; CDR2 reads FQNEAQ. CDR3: CASSQRGYGYTF. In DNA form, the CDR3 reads TGTGCCAGCAGTCAAAGAGGATATGGCTACACCTTC.

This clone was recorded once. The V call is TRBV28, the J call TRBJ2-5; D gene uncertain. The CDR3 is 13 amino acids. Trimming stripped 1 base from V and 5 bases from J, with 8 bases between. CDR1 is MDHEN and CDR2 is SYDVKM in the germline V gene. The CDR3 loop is CASSLYEEETQYF. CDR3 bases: TGTGCCAGCAGTTTATATGAGGAGGAGACCCAGTACTTC.

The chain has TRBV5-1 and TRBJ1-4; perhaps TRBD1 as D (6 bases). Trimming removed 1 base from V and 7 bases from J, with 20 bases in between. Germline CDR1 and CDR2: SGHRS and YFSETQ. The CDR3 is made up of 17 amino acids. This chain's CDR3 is CASSLSQGLSSSEKLFF. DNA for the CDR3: TGCGCCAGCAGCTTGTCCCAGGGGTTGTCATCGAGTGAAAAACTGTTTTTT.

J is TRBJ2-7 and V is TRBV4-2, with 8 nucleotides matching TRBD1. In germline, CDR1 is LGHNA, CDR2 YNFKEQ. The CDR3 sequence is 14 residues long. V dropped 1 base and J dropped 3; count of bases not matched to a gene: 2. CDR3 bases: TGTGCCAGCAGCCAAGTCGGACAGGGCTACGAGCAGTACTTC. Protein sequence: CASSQVGQGYEQYF.

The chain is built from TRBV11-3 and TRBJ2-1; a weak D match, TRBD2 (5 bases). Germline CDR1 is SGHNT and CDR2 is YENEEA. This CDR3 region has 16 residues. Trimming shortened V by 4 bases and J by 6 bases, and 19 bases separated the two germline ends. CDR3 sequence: CASSSRTTRSGNEQFF. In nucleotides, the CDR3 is TGTGCCAGCAGCTCCCGGACCACGAGGAGCGGCAATGAGCAGTTCTTC.

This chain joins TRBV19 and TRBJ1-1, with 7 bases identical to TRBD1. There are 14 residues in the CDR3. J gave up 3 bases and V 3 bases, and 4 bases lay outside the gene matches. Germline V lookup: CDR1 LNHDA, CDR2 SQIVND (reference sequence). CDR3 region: CASSIRQGDTEAFF. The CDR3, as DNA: TGTGCCAGTAGTATTAGACAGGGCGACACTGAAGCTTTCTTT.

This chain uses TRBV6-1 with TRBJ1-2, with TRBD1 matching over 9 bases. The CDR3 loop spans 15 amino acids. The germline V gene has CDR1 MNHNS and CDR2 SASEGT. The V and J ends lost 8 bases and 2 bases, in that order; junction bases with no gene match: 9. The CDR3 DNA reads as TGTGCCAGCGAAGGGACAGGGCCTTCCAACTATGGCTACACCTTC. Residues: CASEGTGPSNYGYTF.